This T cell receptor beta chain was observed in a study of beta chain features in type 1 diabetes. Study-wide points: When VDJ junctions were examined, type 1 diabetes patients showed fewer insertions and more deletions.

As regards this clone: Its antigen is still unknown.

The isolated RNA, all of it, was reverse transcribed, so expressed TCRB transcripts were what got sequenced. This table comes from immunoSEQ multiplex PCR, and its TCRdb copy is limited to in-frame clones, with some not included. The repertoire consists of roughly 450,000 clones, with about 15% occurring once and the leading ten covering less than 0.04%. This CDR3 has 15 amino acids. Trimming cost V 3 bases and J 0 bases, with 11 bases left between them. Germline V CDR1 and CDR2: MGHDK, SYGVNS. The sequenced sample consisted of naive CD4+ T cells from blood. The receptor comes from a man aged 30 to 39 in good health. The chain is built from TRBV25-1 and TRBJ1-1; D is unclear. Written as DNA, the CDR3 is TGTGCCAGCAGTGAGTCGACGACTCTGAACACTGAAGCTTTCTTT. This encodes CASSESTTLNTEAFF. The complete variable domain, with remaining parts taken from reference TRBV25-1 and TRBJ1-1, reads EADIYQTPRYLVIGTGKKITLECSQTMGHDKMYWYQQDPGMELHLIHYSYGVNSTEKGDLSSESTVSRIRTEHFPLTLESARPSHTSQYLCASSESTTLNTEAFFGQGTRLTVV.